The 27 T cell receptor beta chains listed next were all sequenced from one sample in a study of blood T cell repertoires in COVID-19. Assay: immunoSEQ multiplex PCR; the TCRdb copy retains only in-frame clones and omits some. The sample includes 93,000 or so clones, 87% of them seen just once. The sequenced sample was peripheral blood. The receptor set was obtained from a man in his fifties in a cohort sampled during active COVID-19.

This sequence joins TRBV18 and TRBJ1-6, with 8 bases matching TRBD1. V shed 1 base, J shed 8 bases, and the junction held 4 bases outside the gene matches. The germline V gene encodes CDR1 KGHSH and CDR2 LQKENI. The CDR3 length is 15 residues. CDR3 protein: CASSPQDRDDSPLHF. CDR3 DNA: TGTGCCAGCTCACCACAGGACAGGGACGATTCACCCCTCCACTTT.

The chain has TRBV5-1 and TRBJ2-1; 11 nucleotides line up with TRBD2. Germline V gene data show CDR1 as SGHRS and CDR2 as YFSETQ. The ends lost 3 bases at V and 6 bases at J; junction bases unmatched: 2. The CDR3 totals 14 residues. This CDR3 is CASSYGLAGNEQFF. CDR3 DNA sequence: TGCGCCAGCAGCTACGGACTAGCGGGCAATGAGCAGTTCTTC. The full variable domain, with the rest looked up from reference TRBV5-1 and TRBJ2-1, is KAGVTQTPRYLIKTRGQQVTLSCSPISGHRSVSWYQQTPGQGLQFLFEYFSETQRNKGNFPGRFSGRQFSNSRSEMNVSTLELGDSALYLCASSYGLAGNEQFFGPGTRLTVL.

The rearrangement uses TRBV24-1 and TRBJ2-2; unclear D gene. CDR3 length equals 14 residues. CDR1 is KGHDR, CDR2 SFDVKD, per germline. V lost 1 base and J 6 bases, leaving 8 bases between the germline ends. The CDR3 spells CATSDLTPAGELFF. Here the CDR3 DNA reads TGTGCCACCAGTGATTTAACCCCGGCCGGGGAGCTGTTTTTT.

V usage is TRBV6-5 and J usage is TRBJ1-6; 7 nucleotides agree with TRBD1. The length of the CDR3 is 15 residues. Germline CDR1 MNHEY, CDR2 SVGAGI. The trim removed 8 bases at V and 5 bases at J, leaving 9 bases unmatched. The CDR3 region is CASRTGGQHNSPLHF. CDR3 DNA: TGTGCCAGCCGTACTGGGGGACAGCATAATTCACCCCTCCACTTT.

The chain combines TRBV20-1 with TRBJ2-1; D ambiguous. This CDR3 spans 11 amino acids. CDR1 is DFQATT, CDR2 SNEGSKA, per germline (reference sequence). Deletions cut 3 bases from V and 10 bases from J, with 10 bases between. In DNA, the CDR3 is TGCAGTGCTAGTGCCCTATGGGAGCAGTTCTTC. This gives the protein CSASALWEQFF.

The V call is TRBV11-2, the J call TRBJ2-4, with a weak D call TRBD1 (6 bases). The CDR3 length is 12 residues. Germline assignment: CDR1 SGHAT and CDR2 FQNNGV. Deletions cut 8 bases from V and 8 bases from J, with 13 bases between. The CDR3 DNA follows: TGTGCCAGCGGTTGGGGGCTGGACATTCAGTACTTC. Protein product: CASGWGLDIQYF.

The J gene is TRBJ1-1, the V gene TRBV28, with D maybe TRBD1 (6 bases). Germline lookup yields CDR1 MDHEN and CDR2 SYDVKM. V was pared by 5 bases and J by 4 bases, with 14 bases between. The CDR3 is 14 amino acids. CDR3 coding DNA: TGTGCCAGCAGTCCGCAGGGGTCGGGCACTGAAGCTTTCTTT. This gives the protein CASSPQGSGTEAFF.

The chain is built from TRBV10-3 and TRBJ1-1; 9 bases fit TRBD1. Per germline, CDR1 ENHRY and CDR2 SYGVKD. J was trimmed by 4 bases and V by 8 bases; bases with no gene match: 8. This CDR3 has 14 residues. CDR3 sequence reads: CAIGLGQGGTEAFF. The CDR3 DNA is TGTGCCATCGGGCTGGGACAGGGCGGCACTGAAGCTTTCTTT.

The CDR3 sequence: CASSRAGQGTTGELFF. The CDR3 coding sequence is TGTGCCAGCAGCCGGGCGGGACAGGGGACCACCGGGGAGCTGTTTTTT. The gene calls are TRBV3-1 (or the pseudogene TRBV3-2) and TRBJ2-2; 10 nucleotides agree with TRBD1. This CDR3 has 16 residues. CDR1 LGHDT and CDR2 YNNKEL come from the germline V gene (reference sequence). V shed 4 bases and J 4 bases; nucleotides not matched to a gene: 6.

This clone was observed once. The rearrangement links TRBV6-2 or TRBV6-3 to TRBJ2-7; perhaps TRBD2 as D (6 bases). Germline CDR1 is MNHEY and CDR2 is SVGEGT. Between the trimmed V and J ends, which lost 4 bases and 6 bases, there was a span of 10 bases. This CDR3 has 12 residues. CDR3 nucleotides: TGTGCCAGCAGTTGGGGGGAAGGCGAGCAGTACGTC. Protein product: CASSWGEGEQYV.

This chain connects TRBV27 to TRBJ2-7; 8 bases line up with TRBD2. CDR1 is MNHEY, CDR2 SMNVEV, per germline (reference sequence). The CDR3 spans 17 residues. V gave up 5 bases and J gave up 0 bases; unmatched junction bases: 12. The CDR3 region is CASSVVGAGVSSYEQYF. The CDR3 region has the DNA TGTGCCAGCAGTGTGGTAGGAGCGGGGGTATCCTCCTACGAGCAGTACTTC.

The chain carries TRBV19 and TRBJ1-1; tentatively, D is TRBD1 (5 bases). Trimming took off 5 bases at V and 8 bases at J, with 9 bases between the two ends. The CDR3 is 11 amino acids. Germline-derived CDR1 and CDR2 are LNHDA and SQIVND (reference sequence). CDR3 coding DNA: TGTGCCAGTAGTGATCGGGGGGAAGCTTTCTTT. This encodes CASSDRGEAFF.

In DNA, the CDR3 is TGTGCCAGCAGCGTAGGCGGGGGGGCAGATACGCAGTATTTT. It yields the protein CASSVGGGADTQYF. The chain carries TRBV9 and TRBJ2-3; 9 bases agree with TRBD2. Germline V gene data show CDR1 as SGDLS and CDR2 as YYNGEE. V lost 0 bases to trimming and J lost 4 bases; unmatched junction nucleotides: 0. This CDR3 has 14 amino acids.

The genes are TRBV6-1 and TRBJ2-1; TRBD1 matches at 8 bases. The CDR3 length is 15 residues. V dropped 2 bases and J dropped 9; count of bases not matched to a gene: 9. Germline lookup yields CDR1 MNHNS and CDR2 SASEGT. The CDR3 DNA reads TGTGCCAGCAGTGAACTTTTCACAGGGGGAAGTGAGCAGTTCTTC. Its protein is CASSELFTGGSEQFF.

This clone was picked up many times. CDR3 sequence reads: CASSPTLRPGPGYTF. CDR3 coding DNA: TGTGCCAGCAGCCCCACCCTCCGTCCGGGTCCTGGCTACACCTTC. J is TRBJ1-2 and V is TRBV3-1 (or the pseudogene TRBV3-2), with D uncertain. Trimming removed 4 bases from V and 7 bases from J, with 19 bases in between. This CDR3 has 15 amino acids. Germline V gene lookup returns CDR1 LGHDT and CDR2 YNNKEL (reference sequence).

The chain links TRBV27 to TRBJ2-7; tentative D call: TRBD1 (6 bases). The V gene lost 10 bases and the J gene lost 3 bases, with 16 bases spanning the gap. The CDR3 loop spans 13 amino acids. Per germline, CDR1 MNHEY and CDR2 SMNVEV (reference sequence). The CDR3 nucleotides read TGTGCCACTGGGGGCAGGGGATACTACGAGCAGTACTTC. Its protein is CATGGRGYYEQYF.

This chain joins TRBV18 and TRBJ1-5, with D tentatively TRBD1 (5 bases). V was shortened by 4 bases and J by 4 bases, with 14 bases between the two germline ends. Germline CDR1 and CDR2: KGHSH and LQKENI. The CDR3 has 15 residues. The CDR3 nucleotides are TGTGCCAGCTCACTAGGGATAACAGGAAATCAGCCCCAGCATTTT. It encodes CASSLGITGNQPQHF.

The CDR3 coding sequence is TGTGCCAGCAGCCTTCCAAGGACAGGGGGATATGGCTACACCTTC. Its translation: CASSLPRTGGYGYTF. The chain employs TRBV5-4 and TRBJ1-2; TRBD1 matches at 10 bases. The junction had 8 bases not matched to a gene; V was cut back by 4 bases and J by 5 bases. CDR1 and CDR2 (germline): SGHNT, YYREEE (reference sequence). This CDR3 region has 15 residues.

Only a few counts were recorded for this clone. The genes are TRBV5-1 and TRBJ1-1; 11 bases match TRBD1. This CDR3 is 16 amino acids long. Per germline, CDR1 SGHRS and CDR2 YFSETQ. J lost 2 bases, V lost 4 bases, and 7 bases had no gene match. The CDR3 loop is CASSPGDRGANTEAFF. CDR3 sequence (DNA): TGCGCCAGCAGCCCGGGGGACAGGGGGGCAAACACTGAAGCTTTCTTT.

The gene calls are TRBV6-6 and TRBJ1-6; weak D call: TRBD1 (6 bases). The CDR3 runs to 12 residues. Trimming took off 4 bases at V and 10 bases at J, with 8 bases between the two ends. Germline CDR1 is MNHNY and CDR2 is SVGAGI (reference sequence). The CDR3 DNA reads TGTGCCAGCAGTTTTCAGGGGTCACCCCTCCACTTT. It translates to CASSFQGSPLHF.

For the CDR3, the DNA is TGCAGCATAGACAGGGACCCCTACAATGAGCAGTTCTTC. Amino acid sequence: CSIDRDPYNEQFF. The genes are TRBV29-1 and TRBJ2-1; TRBD1 matches at 7 bases. The CDR3 spans 13 residues. From germline, CDR1 is SQVTM and CDR2 ANQGSEA. With V trimmed by 8 bases and J by 2 bases, 6 bases remained unmatched.

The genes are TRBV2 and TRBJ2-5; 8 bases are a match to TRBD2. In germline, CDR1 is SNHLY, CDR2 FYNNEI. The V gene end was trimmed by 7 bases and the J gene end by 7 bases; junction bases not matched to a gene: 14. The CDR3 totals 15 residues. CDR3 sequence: CASTAAGGRVGTQYF. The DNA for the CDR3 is TGTGCCAGCACGGCCGCGGGGGGTCGCGTCGGGACCCAGTACTTC.

CDR3 in amino acids: CASGDSPSYF. In DNA, the CDR3 is TGCGCCAGCGGCGACAGCCCATCATACTTC. The chain combines TRBV10-2 with TRBJ2-7, with D possibly TRBD1 on 5 matching bases. The germline V and J ends were trimmed by 8 bases and 13 bases, with 15 bases remaining between them. CDR3 length equals 10 residues. Germline V gives CDR1 WSHSY, CDR2 SAAADI.

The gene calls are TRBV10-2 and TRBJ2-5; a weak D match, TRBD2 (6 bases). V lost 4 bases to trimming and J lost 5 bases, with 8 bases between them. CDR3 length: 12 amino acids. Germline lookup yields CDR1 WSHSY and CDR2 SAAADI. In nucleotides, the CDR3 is TGCGCCAGCAGTGCAGGGAGGGAGACCCAGTACTTC. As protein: CASSAGRETQYF.

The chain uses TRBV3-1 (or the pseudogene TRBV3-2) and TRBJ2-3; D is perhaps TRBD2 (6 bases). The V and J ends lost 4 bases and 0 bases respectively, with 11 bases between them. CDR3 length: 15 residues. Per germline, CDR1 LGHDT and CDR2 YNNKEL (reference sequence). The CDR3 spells CASSRSGASTDTQYF. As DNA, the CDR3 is TGTGCCAGCAGCCGTTCGGGAGCTAGCACAGATACGCAGTATTTT.

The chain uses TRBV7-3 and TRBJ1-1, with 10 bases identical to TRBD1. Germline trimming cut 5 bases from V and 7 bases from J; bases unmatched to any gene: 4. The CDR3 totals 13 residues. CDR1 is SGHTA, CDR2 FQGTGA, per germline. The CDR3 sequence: CASSLDRGLEAFF. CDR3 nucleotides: TGTGCCAGCAGCCTCGACAGGGGGCTTGAAGCTTTCTTT.

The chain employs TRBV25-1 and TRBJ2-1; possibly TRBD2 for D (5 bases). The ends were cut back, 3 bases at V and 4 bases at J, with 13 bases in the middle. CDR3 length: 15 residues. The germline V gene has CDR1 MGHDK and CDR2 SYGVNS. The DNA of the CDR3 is TGTGCCAGCAGTGATTTTCGGGCGGGTTACAATGAGCAGTTCTTC. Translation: CASSDFRAGYNEQFF.